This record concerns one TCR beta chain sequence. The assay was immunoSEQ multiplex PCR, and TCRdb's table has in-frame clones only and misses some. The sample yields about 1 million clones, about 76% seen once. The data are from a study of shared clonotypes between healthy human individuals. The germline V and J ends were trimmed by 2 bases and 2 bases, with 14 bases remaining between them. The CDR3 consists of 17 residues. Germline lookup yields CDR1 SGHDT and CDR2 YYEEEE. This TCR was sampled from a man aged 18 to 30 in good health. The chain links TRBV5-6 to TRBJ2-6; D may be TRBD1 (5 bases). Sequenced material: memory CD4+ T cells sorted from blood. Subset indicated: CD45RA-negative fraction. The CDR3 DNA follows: TGTGCCAGCAGCTTTTTAAAGGGGCAAGCTGGGGCCAACGTCCTGACTTTC. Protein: CASSFLKGQAGANVLTF.